What follows are 20 T cell receptor beta chains derived from one specimen sequenced in a study of graft-versus-host responses after intestinal transplantation. No antigen has been assigned to these receptors. Profiling relied on immunoSEQ multiplex PCR, and the TCRdb table lists in-frame clones only, not all of them. The sample includes some 110,000 clones, about nine tenths of them seen just once. The sequencing used unstimulated CD4+ T cells sorted from spleen or lymph node cells, collected before intestinal transplant. The receptors derive from a human donor who received an intestinal transplant.

This chain connects TRBV5-1 to TRBJ2-2, with D perhaps matching TRBD2 (6 bases). Germline CDR1 reads SGHRS; CDR2 reads YFSETQ. The germline V and J ends were trimmed by 0 bases and 0 bases, with 12 bases remaining between them. The CDR3 runs 17 residues. This CDR3 is CASSLDGPGANTGELFF. The CDR3 coding sequence is TGCGCCAGCAGCTTGGACGGACCGGGAGCGAACACCGGGGAGCTGTTTTTT.

The CDR3 sequence is CASSLERQNNSPLHF. CDR3 bases: TGTGCCAGCAGCTTAGAGCGCCAGAATAATTCACCCCTCCACTTT. This chain links TRBV7-2 with TRBJ1-6; D not resolved. Germline V gene data show CDR1 as SGHTA and CDR2 as FQGNSA. The CDR3 is 15 residues long. Between the trimmed V and J ends, which lost 1 base and 5 bases, there was a span of 9 bases.

This chain connects TRBV11-2 to TRBJ1-3; D is uncertain. Germline-derived CDR1 and CDR2 are SGHAT and FQNNGV. CDR3 length: 16 amino acids. The V end lost 3 bases, the J end lost 4 bases, and 16 bases lay between the germline ends. CDR3 DNA: TGTGCCAGCAGCTTTTCCGGGAAGAAAAGGGGAAACACCATATATTTT. Protein product: CASSFSGKKRGNTIYF.

This rearrangement joins TRBV6-5 to TRBJ1-2; 9 positions agree with TRBD1. The germline CDR1 and CDR2 sequences are MNHEY and SVGAGI. The CDR3 totals 13 residues. Losses at the gene ends were 6 bases for V and 8 bases for J; bases not matched to a gene: 7. For the CDR3, the DNA is TGTGCCAGCAGCCAGGACAGGGGAAGAGGCTACACCTTC. This translates into CASSQDRGRGYTF.

This clone has a handful of counts. V is TRBV5-1 and J is TRBJ2-7, with D unresolved. The CDR3 sequence is 13 residues long. Germline V gives CDR1 SGHRS, CDR2 YFSETQ. With 3 bases removed from V and 1 base from J, the gap between germline ends came to 8 bases. CDR3 DNA sequence: TGCGCCAGCAGCTCGGCGGTATCCTACGAGCAGTACTTC. It translates to CASSSAVSYEQYF.

The genes are TRBV27 and TRBJ1-5, with 10 bases fitting TRBD1. This CDR3 has 14 amino acids. Germline CDR1 MNHEY, CDR2 SMNVEV (reference sequence). V trimming: 5 bases; J trimming: 5 bases; junction bases outside the gene matches: 3. CDR3 sequence reads: CASSPTGGDQPQHF. In DNA, the CDR3 is TGTGCCAGCAGTCCGACAGGGGGCGATCAGCCCCAGCATTTT.

Concerning this clone itself: Other DNA variants within this sample encode the same CDR3. The V call is TRBV18, the J call TRBJ1-1, with 7 positions matching TRBD1. The CDR3 is made up of 14 amino acids. CDR1 and CDR2 (germline): KGHSH, LQKENI. Trimming removed 3 bases from V and 1 base from J; junction bases left unmatched: 2. CDR3 region: CASSPQGGNTEAFF. DNA of the CDR3: TGTGCCAGCTCACCCCAGGGGGGGAACACTGAAGCTTTCTTT.

The chain employs TRBV6-6 and TRBJ1-1, with D possibly being TRBD1 (5 bases). V gave up 3 bases and J gave up 1 base, with 9 bases separating them. The CDR3 length is 14 residues. Germline values: CDR1 MNHNY, CDR2 SVGAGI (reference sequence). CDR3 amino acids: CASSYQGQNTEAFF. The CDR3 DNA is TGTGCCAGCAGTTATCAGGGCCAGAACACTGAAGCTTTCTTT.

This clone was seen a few times. This rearrangement joins TRBV6-5 to TRBJ2-7; D not resolved. Looked up from germline, CDR1 is MNHEY and CDR2 is SVGAGI. The CDR3 is 13 residues long. Trimming removed 2 bases at V and 4 bases at J, with 9 bases between. The CDR3 coding sequence is TGTGCCAGCAGTTACGGGCACCTTTACGAGCAGTACTTC. Its translation is CASSYGHLYEQYF.

V is TRBV6-5 and J is TRBJ1-5; possibly TRBD1 for D (5 bases). CDR1 and CDR2 (germline): MNHEY, SVGAGI. V was shortened by 6 bases and J by 6 bases, with 15 bases between the two germline ends. The CDR3 covers 14 residues. This CDR3 reads CASSMQGGGQPQHF. The CDR3 coding sequence is TGTGCCAGCAGCATGCAGGGCGGCGGTCAGCCCCAGCATTTT.

The J gene is TRBJ2-7, the V gene TRBV21-1; the table's D call, TRBD2, has no DNA check behind it. TRBV21-1 is termed a pseudogene. The CDR3 has 16 amino acids. For the CDR3, the DNA is TGTGCCCACAGAGGGGGGGGAGGGGCCTTCTCAGGGGAGCAGTACTTC. Residues: CAHRGGGGAFSGEQYF.

Notes on this clone: Because the CDR3's place on the DNA is in doubt, the DNA is left out and the CDR3 is given as listed by TCRdb. V is TRBV28 and J is TRBJ2-6; the D call of TRBD1 is as the table states it, not checked on the DNA. Germline V gene lookup returns CDR1 MDHEN and CDR2 SYDVKM. The CDR3 spans 18 residues, counting both ends. CDR3 residues: CASSSSWGYLGGANVLTF.

The chain joins TRBV6-5 to TRBJ1-2, with 7 positions matching TRBD1. Per germline, CDR1 MNHEY and CDR2 SVGAGI. V lost 9 bases to trimming and J lost 2 bases; unmatched junction nucleotides: 9. This CDR3 is 14 amino acids long. CDR3 protein: CASAPGGGNYGYTF. The CDR3 nucleotides are TGTGCCAGTGCGCCCGGAGGGGGCAACTATGGCTACACCTTC.

This clone was picked up one time. This chain joins TRBV6-1 and TRBJ2-3, with 13 positions matching TRBD2. The CDR3 runs to 17 residues. The germline CDR1 and CDR2 sequences are MNHNS and SASEGT. The ends lost 3 bases at V and 0 bases at J; junction bases unmatched: 3. CDR3 sequence reads: CASSDGLAGVSTDTQYF. CDR3 in DNA: TGTGCCAGCAGTGATGGACTAGCGGGGGTGAGCACAGATACGCAGTATTTT.

The chain carries TRBV7-9 and TRBJ2-3, with D perhaps TRBD1 (6 bases). Germline V lookup: CDR1 SEHNR, CDR2 FQNEAQ (reference sequence). V was cut by 5 bases and J by 2 bases, with 14 bases left in between. The CDR3 is 15 amino acids. The CDR3 DNA is TGTGCCAGCAGCCTGACTAAGGGGGTCACAGATACGCAGTATTTT. It codes for CASSLTKGVTDTQYF.

V is TRBV5-8 and J is TRBJ2-7; a possible D gene is TRBD1 (5 bases). The germline V gene has CDR1 SGHTS and CDR2 YDEGEE. The CDR3 totals 14 residues. V gave up 0 bases and J gave up 2 bases, with 9 bases separating them. The CDR3 sequence is CASSLAGWAYEQYF. CDR3 coding DNA: TGTGCCAGCAGCTTGGCAGGGTGGGCCTACGAGCAGTACTTC.

CDR3 in DNA: TGTGCCAGCAGCTCCAGCGGGAGGGGTTACGAGCAGTACTTC. Its translation: CASSSSGRGYEQYF. V usage is TRBV11-1 and J usage is TRBJ2-7, with TRBD2 matching over 10 bases. From germline, CDR1 is SGHAT and CDR2 FQDESV (reference sequence). The V gene end was trimmed by 4 bases and the J gene end by 4 bases; junction bases not matched to a gene: 4. This CDR3 is built from 14 residues.

This chain connects TRBV29-1 to TRBJ2-3; tentative D call: TRBD2 (6 bases). Germline V lookup: CDR1 SQVTM, CDR2 ANQGSEA. Trimming cost V 3 bases and J 2 bases, with 18 bases left between them. The CDR3 contains 16 residues. CDR3 loop: CSVESPLRDPTDTQYF. The CDR3 DNA is TGCAGCGTTGAGTCCCCTTTGCGGGATCCCACAGATACGCAGTATTTT.

V and J are TRBV7-2 and TRBJ2-7; 8 nucleotides align to TRBD2. V lost 1 base, J lost 2 bases, and 4 bases stayed unmatched. CDR3 length: 15 amino acids. Looked up from germline, CDR1 is SGHTA and CDR2 is FQGNSA. CDR3: CASSLVTSGTYEQYF. The CDR3 DNA reads as TGTGCCAGCAGCTTAGTAACTAGCGGTACCTACGAGCAGTACTTC.

The chain uses TRBV7-2 and TRBJ2-7, with TRBD2 identical over 8 bases. Trimming took 2 bases from V and 6 from J; bases not matched to a gene: 9. The germline gives CDR1 SGHTA, CDR2 FQGNSA. The CDR3 is made up of 15 amino acids. The CDR3 here is CASSLSGGNGGEQYF. In nucleotides, the CDR3 is TGTGCCAGCAGCTTAAGCGGGGGTAACGGGGGCGAGCAGTACTTC.